These T cell receptor beta chains were read from a single sample in a study of blood T cell repertoires in COVID-19. Only in-frame clones appear in the TCRdb table, and some are missing; sequencing was by immunoSEQ multiplex PCR. This table has 200,000 to 250,000 clones, less than 90% appearing once. Sequenced material: PBMCs or T cells enriched from blood (not recorded which). The receptors here all came from a woman aged 45-65 years in a cohort exposed to, infected with or recovered from COVID-19 (not recorded which). CDR3s include the opening cysteine and the closing phenylalanine or tryptophan. A D gene is named only where the DNA matches it firmly. Clone size is stated in some rows and not others, as once, few, many or a class when expanded.

d_call	clone_size	j_call	v_call	cdr3_length	cdr3_aa	cdr3_nt
-	-	TRBJ2-7	TRBV6-5	14	CASSYSAGHYEQYF	TGTGCCAGCAGTTACTCTGCAGGCCACTACGAGCAGTACTTC
-	-	TRBJ1-3	TRBV7-9	17	CASSDSTWTTSGNTIYF	TGTGCCAGCAGCGACTCTACATGGACAACTTCTGGAAACACCATATATTTT
-	-	TRBJ2-7	TRBV3-1/TRBV3-2	14	CASSRAGSSYEQYF	TGTGCCAGCAGCCGGGCGGGAAGCTCCTACGAGCAGTACTTC
-	-	TRBJ2-1	TRBV5-1	13	CASSPALSDEQFF	TGCGCCAGCAGCCCCGCCCTAAGCGATGAGCAGTTCTTC
TRBD1	-	TRBJ2-3	TRBV27	16	CASSRFGTGERDTQYF	TGTGCCAGCAGCCGATTTGGGACAGGGGAGAGAGATACGCAGTATTTT
TRBD1	-	TRBJ1-2	TRBV9	16	CASSVFPTTGAYGYTF	TGTGCCAGCAGCGTATTTCCCACGACAGGGGCCTATGGCTACACCTTC
-	-	TRBJ2-3	TRBV5-1	15	CASSSDTPSTDTQYF	TGCGCCAGCAGCTCCGACACCCCGAGCACAGATACGCAGTATTTT
-	-	TRBJ2-2	TRBV28	15	CASSLLVRSTGELFF	TGTGCCAGCAGTTTATTAGTACGAAGCACCGGGGAGCTGTTTTTT
TRBD2	-	TRBJ2-7	TRBV7-8	18	CASSLGSSGGTYSYEQYF	TGTGCCAGCAGCTTAGGGAGTAGCGGGGGGACCTATTCCTACGAGCAGTACTTC
TRBD2	few	TRBJ2-1	TRBV6-2/TRBV6-3	15	CASSYELAGSNEQFF	TGTGCCAGCAGTTACGAACTAGCGGGTTCTAATGAGCAGTTCTTC
TRBD1	-	TRBJ1-2	TRBV10-3	14	CAISNGQDIYGYTF	TGTGCCATCAGCAATGGACAGGACATCTATGGCTACACCTTC
TRBD1	-	TRBJ1-4	TRBV5-1	14	CASSRTYRGDLLFF	TGCGCCAGCAGCCGCACATACAGGGGGGATTTACTGTTTTTT
TRBD2	-	TRBJ2-3	TRBV4-3	16	CASSQLVPGGGDTQYF	TGCGCCAGCAGCCAACTAGTCCCGGGGGGGGGCGATACGCAGTATTTT
-	-	TRBJ2-1	TRBV28	16	CASSLGGVASGARGFF	-
TRBD1	-	TRBJ1-2	TRBV4-2	16	CASSQDMGQAVYGYTF	TGTGCCAGCAGCCAAGATATGGGACAGGCCGTGTATGGCTACACCTTC
TRBD2	-	TRBJ2-2	TRBV30	13	CAWSRLAAGELFF	TGTGCCTGGAGTCGACTAGCAGCCGGGGAGCTGTTTTTT
TRBD2	-	TRBJ2-7	TRBV4-3	14	CASSWGRGGYEQYF	TGCGCCAGCAGCTGGGGGCGGGGGGGCTACGAGCAGTACTTC
-	few	TRBJ1-2	TRBV7-9	13	CASSLRGNYGYTF	TGTGCCAGCAGCTTACGGGGGAACTATGGCTACACCTTC
TRBD1	-	TRBJ1-4	TRBV7-9	16	CASSLSGTGRNEKLFF	TGTGCCAGCAGCTTATCCGGGACAGGGCGTAATGAAAAACTGTTTTTT
-	-	TRBJ1-1	TRBV7-2	16	CASSLRPGVGWTEAFF	TGTGCCAGCAGCTTACGTCCGGGAGTGGGCTGGACTGAAGCTTTCTTT
-	-	TRBJ1-2	TRBV5-1	15	CASSETGLRSYGYTF	TGCGCCAGCAGCGAAACAGGGTTACGGTCCTATGGCTACACCTTC
-	-	TRBJ2-3	TRBV2	12	CASRGLTDTQYF	TGTGCCAGCAGGGGACTCACAGATACGCAGTATTTT
TRBD1	once	TRBJ2-2	TRBV6-6	14	CASSHRDRAGELFF	TGTGCCAGCAGCCACCGGGACAGGGCCGGGGAGCTGTTTTTT
TRBD1	-	TRBJ2-2	TRBV7-6	15	CASSPRTGGTGELFF	TGTGCCAGCAGCCCCCGGACAGGGGGCACCGGGGAGCTGTTTTTT
-	-	TRBJ2-2	TRBV27	15	CASSSGTKNTGELFF	TGTGCCAGCAGTTCCGGGACAAAGAACACCGGGGAGCTGTTTTTT
-	-	TRBJ2-7	TRBV28	12	CASSPPRSSQYF	TGTGCCAGCAGTCCCCCTCGGTCCTCCCAGTACTTC
TRBD2	-	TRBJ2-3	TRBV6-2/TRBV6-3	19	CASSYPLGVAGVTTDTQYF	TGTGCCAGCAGTTACCCTCTTGGGGTAGCGGGGGTTACCACAGATACGCAGTATTTT
-	-	TRBJ2-3	TRBV5-1	16	CASSFSRGVSTDTQYF	TGCGCCAGCAGCTTTTCCAGGGGGGTAAGCACAGATACGCAGTATTTT
TRBD1	few	TRBJ1-1	TRBV15	14	CATSRFTGETEAFF	TGTGCCACCAGCAGATTCACAGGGGAAACTGAAGCTTTCTTT
TRBD1	-	TRBJ2-3	TRBV7-6	15	CASSLDRGYTDTQYF	TGTGCCAGCAGCTTAGACAGGGGGTACACAGATACGCAGTATTTT
TRBD2	-	TRBJ2-2	TRBV9	16	CASSPRGGSDTGELFF	TGTGCCAGCAGCCCCCGGGGGGGGTCGGACACCGGGGAGCTGTTTTTT
TRBD1	-	TRBJ2-3	TRBV5-1	15	CASSFSGDRADTQYF	TGCGCCAGCAGCTTCTCCGGCGACAGGGCAGATACGCAGTATTTT
-	-	TRBJ2-1	TRBV5-1	16	CASSLEVGGAYNEQFF	TGCGCCAGCAGCTTGGAGGTGGGGGGAGCCTACAATGAGCAGTTCTTC
-	once	TRBJ2-3	TRBV2	12	CASSPGTDTQYF	TGTGCCAGCAGTCCGGGCACAGATACGCAGTATTTT
-	-	TRBJ2-2	TRBV2	12	CASSRHSGELFF	TGTGCCAGCAGTAGACACTCGGGGGAGCTGTTTTTT
-	once	TRBJ2-2	TRBV29-1	18	CSVEPRGTVGGDTGELFF	TGCAGCGTTGAACCCCGGGGGACAGTCGGCGGCGACACCGGGGAGCTGTTTTTT
-	few	TRBJ2-7	TRBV30	15	CAWSGGSGLMNEQYF	TGTGCCTGGAGTGGAGGCTCCGGCCTCATGAACGAGCAGTACTTC
TRBD2	-	TRBJ2-1	TRBV2	15	CASSELLAGNNEQFF	TGTGCCAGCAGTGAATTGCTAGCGGGGAATAATGAGCAGTTCTTC
-	-	TRBJ1-5	TRBV10-3	13	CATKNRANQPQHF	TGTGCCACGAAAAACAGGGCAAATCAGCCCCAGCATTTT
-	many	TRBJ1-6	TRBV2	15	CASARRGAHNSPLHF	TGTGCCAGCGCCCGGCGGGGGGCCCACAATTCACCCCTCCACTTT
-	once	TRBJ1-5	TRBV12-2	20	CASRLNPKNMDTNSNQPQHF	TGTGCAAGTCGCTTAAATCCTAAAAACATGGACACAAATAGCAATCAGCCCCAGCATTTT
-	-	TRBJ1-2	TRBV28	12	CASTIGKRGYTF	TGTGCCAGCACCATCGGCAAGAGGGGCTACACCTTC
-	-	TRBJ1-5	TRBV6-5	13	CASGNREGQPQHF	TGTGCCAGCGGGAACAGGGAGGGCCAGCCCCAGCATTTT
TRBD2	-	TRBJ2-1	TRBV7-3	15	CASSSGTSGTNEQFF	TGTGCCAGCAGCTCCGGGACTAGCGGTACGAATGAGCAGTTCTTC